This TCR beta chain was documented in a study of cytomegalovirus exposure and HLA in healthy donors. PCR amplification relied on 60 Vbeta primers (plus 13 Jbeta primers). Here immunoSEQ multiplex PCR was the method, and the copy in TCRdb shows in-frame clones only, minus some. In total, the table holds about 200,000 clones. CDR3 length equals 14 residues. The junction had 7 bases not matched to a gene; V was cut back by 6 bases and J by 6 bases. Per the germline V gene, CDR1 is MNHEY and CDR2 is SMNVEV (reference sequence). The V call is TRBV27, the J call TRBJ2-5, with TRBD2 matching 10 bases. This TCR was sampled from a boy between 10 and 17 years old in good health and CMV-seronegative. Sequencing input: PBMCs. DNA for the CDR3: TGTGCCAGCAGAGTTCCTAGCGGGGGCAAGACCCAGTACTTC. Its translation: CASRVPSGGKTQYF.